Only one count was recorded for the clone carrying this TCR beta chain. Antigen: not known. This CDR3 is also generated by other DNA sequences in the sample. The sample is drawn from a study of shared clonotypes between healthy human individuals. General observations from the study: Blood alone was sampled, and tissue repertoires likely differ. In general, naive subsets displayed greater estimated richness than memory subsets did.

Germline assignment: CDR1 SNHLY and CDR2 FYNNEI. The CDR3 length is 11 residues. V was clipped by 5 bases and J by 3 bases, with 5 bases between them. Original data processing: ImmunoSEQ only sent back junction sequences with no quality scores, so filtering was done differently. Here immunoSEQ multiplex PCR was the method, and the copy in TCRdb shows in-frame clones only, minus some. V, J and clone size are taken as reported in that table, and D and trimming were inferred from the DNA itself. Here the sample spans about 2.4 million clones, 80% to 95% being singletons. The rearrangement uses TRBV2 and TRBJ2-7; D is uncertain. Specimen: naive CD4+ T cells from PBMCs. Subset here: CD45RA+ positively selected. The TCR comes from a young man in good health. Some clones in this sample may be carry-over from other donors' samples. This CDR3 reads CASSLSYEQYF. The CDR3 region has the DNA TGTGCCAGCAGTCTCAGCTACGAGCAGTACTTC.